This TCR beta chain was sequenced during a study of T cells and Merkel cell carcinoma outcomes. Whole-study findings and limits: Repertoire plus T-cell density reportedly predicted Merkel cell carcinoma outcomes.

Sequencing used immunoSEQ multiplex PCR; TCRdb keeps in-frame clones, though not all of them. The sample has under 8,000 clones, around 91% seen once. Concerning this clone: The antigen is undetermined.

V was shortened by 0 bases and J by 5 bases, with 7 bases between the two germline ends. Germline V gene data show CDR1 as LGHNA and CDR2 as YNFKEQ. The length of the CDR3 is 13 residues. The gene calls are TRBV4-2 and TRBJ2-5, with D possibly TRBD2 on 5 matching bases. The sequence was collected from a human donor with Merkel cell carcinoma. The sequenced sample was tumor tissue from Merkel cell carcinoma. The CDR3 DNA reads as TGTGCCAGCAGCCAAGAGGAGGTTGAGACCCAGTACTTC. Amino acid sequence: CASSQEEVETQYF.